This is a list of T cell receptor beta chains from one sample in a study of shared clonotypes between healthy human individuals. TCRdb's copy holds only in-frame clones and misses some; the assay was immunoSEQ multiplex PCR. The sample has 2 million to 2.5 million clones, about 95% seen once. Material for sequencing was naive CD4+ T cells sorted from blood. All receptors come from a young man in good health. Each CDR3 is given with its conserved first and last residue. D genes are given only for firm matches. Rows may omit the clone size; those that give it use once, few, many or a size class.

clone size: .; V gene: TRBV7-6; D gene: TRBD1; J gene: TRBJ2-7; CDR3 protein: CASAPGTGAYEQYF; CDR3 DNA: TGTGCCAGCGCGCCTGGGACAGGGGCCTACGAGCAGTACTTC
clone size: .; V gene: TRBV6-6; D gene: .; J gene: TRBJ1-1; CDR3 protein: CASIPTEKVNTEAFF; CDR3 DNA: TGTGCCAGCATCCCAACGGAAAAGGTGAACACTGAAGCTTTCTTT
clone size: .; V gene: TRBV18; D gene: .; J gene: TRBJ2-1; CDR3 protein: CASSPPTGPNEQFF; CDR3 DNA: TGTGCCAGCTCACCACCCACAGGCCCCAATGAGCAGTTCTTC
clone size: .; V gene: TRBV30; D gene: .; J gene: TRBJ2-3; CDR3 protein: CAWRRTSPLDTQYF; CDR3 DNA: TGTGCCTGGCGCCGGACTTCTCCGTTGGATACGCAGTATTTT
clone size: .; V gene: TRBV13; D gene: TRBD2; J gene: TRBJ2-3; CDR3 protein: CASSRGTSPATDTQYF; CDR3 DNA: TGTGCCAGCAGCCGTGGGACTAGCCCGGCCACAGATACGCAGTATTTT
clone size: .; V gene: TRBV5-1; D gene: .; J gene: TRBJ2-7; CDR3 protein: CASRTIVQTDEQYF; CDR3 DNA: TGCGCCAGCAGGACAATCGTTCAGACGGACGAGCAGTACTTC
clone size: .; V gene: TRBV30; D gene: .; J gene: TRBJ2-3; CDR3 protein: CAWRGPFSTDTQYF; CDR3 DNA: TGTGCCTGGAGGGGACCGTTTAGCACAGATACGCAGTATTTT
clone size: .; V gene: TRBV9; D gene: TRBD2; J gene: TRBJ2-5; CDR3 protein: CASSVFAGGQETQYF; CDR3 DNA: TGTGCCAGCAGCGTCTTTGCGGGGGGACAAGAGACCCAGTACTTC
clone size: .; V gene: TRBV4-3; D gene: TRBD2; J gene: TRBJ2-1; CDR3 protein: CASSQEGTSGNNNEQFF; CDR3 DNA: TGCGCCAGCAGCCAAGAGGGGACTAGCGGGAATAACAATGAGCAGTTCTTC
clone size: once; V gene: TRBV28; D gene: TRBD1; J gene: TRBJ1-5; CDR3 protein: CASSFRPTGKSNQPQHF; CDR3 DNA: TGTGCCAGCAGTTTCCGCCCGACAGGGAAGAGCAATCAGCCCCAGCATTTT
clone size: .; V gene: TRBV29-1; D gene: .; J gene: TRBJ2-2; CDR3 protein: CSGGDAGGTGELFF; CDR3 DNA: TGCAGCGGCGGGGACGCAGGGGGGACCGGGGAGCTGTTTTTT
clone size: .; V gene: TRBV30; D gene: TRBD1; J gene: TRBJ1-6; CDR3 protein: CAWSADRLNNSPLHF; CDR3 DNA: TGTGCCTGGAGTGCGGACAGGCTAAATAATTCACCCCTCCACTTT
clone size: .; V gene: TRBV4-1; D gene: .; J gene: TRBJ2-3; CDR3 protein: CASSLLISANTQYF; CDR3 DNA: TGCGCCAGCAGCCTCCTAATATCGGCAAATACGCAGTATTTT
clone size: .; V gene: TRBV29-1; D gene: .; J gene: TRBJ1-1; CDR3 protein: CSVEDRLGSRNTEAFF; CDR3 DNA: TGCAGCGTTGAAGATCGGTTAGGGAGTCGGAACACTGAAGCTTTCTTT
clone size: .; V gene: TRBV14; D gene: TRBD1; J gene: TRBJ1-5; CDR3 protein: CASSETGYYQPQHF; CDR3 DNA: TGTGCCAGCAGTGAGACAGGGTATTATCAGCCCCAGCATTTT
clone size: .; V gene: TRBV2; D gene: .; J gene: TRBJ1-5; CDR3 protein: CASMRGGQPQHF; CDR3 DNA: TGTGCCAGTATGAGGGGAGGTCAGCCCCAGCATTTT
clone size: .; V gene: TRBV10-3; D gene: .; J gene: TRBJ1-2; CDR3 protein: CAISGLIYDGYTF; CDR3 DNA: TGTGCCATCAGCGGACTGATATATGATGGCTACACCTTC
clone size: .; V gene: TRBV4-2; D gene: TRBD1; J gene: TRBJ1-2; CDR3 protein: CASSQRDRGPYGYTF; CDR3 DNA: TGTGCCAGCAGCCAAAGGGACAGGGGGCCCTATGGCTACACCTTC
clone size: .; V gene: TRBV18; D gene: .; J gene: TRBJ1-6; CDR3 protein: CASSPLAELNSPLHF; CDR3 DNA: TGTGCCAGCTCACCCCTCGCGGAACTTAATTCACCCCTCCACTTT